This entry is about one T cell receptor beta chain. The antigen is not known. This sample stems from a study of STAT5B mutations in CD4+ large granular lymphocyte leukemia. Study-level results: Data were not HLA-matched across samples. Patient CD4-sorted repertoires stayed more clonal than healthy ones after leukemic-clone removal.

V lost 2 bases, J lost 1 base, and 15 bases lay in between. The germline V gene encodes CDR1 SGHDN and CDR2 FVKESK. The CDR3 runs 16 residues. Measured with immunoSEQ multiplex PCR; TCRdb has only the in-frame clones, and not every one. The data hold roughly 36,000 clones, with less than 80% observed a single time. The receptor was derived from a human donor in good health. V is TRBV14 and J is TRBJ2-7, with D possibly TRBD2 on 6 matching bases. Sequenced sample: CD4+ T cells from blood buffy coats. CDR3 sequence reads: CASSQMGGRGSYEQYF. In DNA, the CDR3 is TGTGCCAGCAGCCAAATGGGGGGAAGGGGTTCCTACGAGCAGTACTTC.